This T cell receptor (beta chain) was retrieved from a study of immune evolution from preneoplasia to lung adenocarcinoma. Trimming cost V 7 bases and J 5 bases, with 14 bases left between them. Germline V gene sequence: CDR1 SNHLY, CDR2 FYNNEI. The length of the CDR3 is 13 residues. This clone has a handful of counts. Its antigen is as yet unknown. Method: immunoSEQ multiplex PCR; TCRdb's copy keeps in-frame clones and lacks some. The data hold about 4,900 clones, with 60% to 85% observed a single time. Patients had resection in Japan or China between about 2013 and 2018. Nucleic acids came from premalignant or tumor cells enriched by macro-dissection. Broader study findings: Top clone frequencies peaked in normal lung, apparently declining through invasive adenocarcinoma. Highest clonality occurred in KRAS-mutant, not EGFR-mutant or double wild-type, nodules.

The clonotype was recovered from a person aged 55-80 years with lung adenocarcinoma. The specimen sequenced was FFPE minimally invasive lung adenocarcinoma tissue. The chain combines TRBV2 with TRBJ1-2; D call uncertain. The CDR3 reads CASTLEVPYGYTF. The CDR3 region has the DNA TGTGCCAGCACCTTGGAAGTTCCTTATGGCTACACCTTC.